A selection of T cell receptor beta chains follows, all from one sample in a study of blood T cell repertoires in COVID-19. Sequenced by immunoSEQ multiplex PCR; TCRdb stores in-frame clones only, minus some. The top ten hold about 1.6% of the sample, which has about 260,000 clones, around 87% seen once. The material sequenced was peripheral blood. Receptors were obtained from a woman aged 35 to 49 who had recovered from COVID-19. Each CDR3 is given with its conserved first and last residue. Fields, in order: D gene, J gene, V gene, clone size, CDR3 protein, CDR3 DNA. D genes are given only for firm matches. Size is omitted from some rows. Given values are once, few, many or a class for expanded clones.

- | TRBJ1-1 | TRBV20-1 | - | CSATGSPEAFF | TGCAGTGCAACAGGGAGCCCTGAAGCTTTCTTT
- | TRBJ2-7 | TRBV7-9 | - | CASSLVQGAYEQYF | TGTGCCAGCAGCTTAGTTCAGGGCGCCTACGAGCAGTACTTC
TRBD1 | TRBJ2-7 | TRBV6-5 | - | CASSYPTGQGTYEQYF | TGTGCCAGCAGTTACCCCACGGGACAGGGAACCTACGAGCAGTACTTC
TRBD2 | TRBJ2-2 | TRBV4-2 | - | CASSPPGGSTGELFF | TGTGCCAGCAGCCCCCCGGGGGGGAGCACCGGGGAGCTGTTTTTT
TRBD1 | TRBJ2-2 | TRBV6-5 | - | CASSLRDRATGELFF | TGTGCCAGCAGCCTCCGGGACAGGGCCACCGGGGAGCTGTTTTTT
- | TRBJ2-7 | TRBV9 | few | CASSVATGLLGEQYF | TGTGCCAGCAGCGTTGCGACAGGTTTGTTAGGCGAGCAGTACTTC
- | TRBJ1-6 | TRBV7-2 | once | CASSLQGSLNSPLHF | TGTGCCAGCAGCTTACAGGGTTCCCTTAATTCACCCCTCCACTTT
- | TRBJ1-4 | TRBV29-1 | - | CSGYSGEKLFF | TGCAGCGGTTACAGCGGTGAAAAACTGTTTTTT
TRBD1 | TRBJ1-2 | TRBV7-2 | once | CASSTGDSIYGYTF | TGTGCCAGCAGTACCGGGGACAGTATCTATGGCTACACCTTC
TRBD1 | TRBJ2-7 | TRBV5-6 | - | CASSLGDRGDEQYF | TGTGCCAGCAGCTTGGGGGACAGGGGCGACGAGCAGTACTTC
- | TRBJ1-6 | TRBV3-1/TRBV3-2 | - | CASSHTTGLNLHF | TGTGCCAGCAGCCATACCACAGGGTTGAACCTCCACTTT
TRBD1 | TRBJ1-5 | TRBV4-3 | few | CASSQDGTVNQPQHF | TGCGCCAGCAGCCAAGATGGGACAGTCAATCAGCCCCAGCATTTT
TRBD2 | TRBJ2-5 | TRBV6-2/TRBV6-3 | - | CASSFAGLAGGRRETQYF | TGTGCCAGCAGTTTCGCTGGACTAGCGGGGGGCCGGAGGGAGACCCAGTACTTC
- | TRBJ2-3 | TRBV4-3 | - | CASSPVGHLFPDTQYF | TGCGCCAGCAGCCCCGTGGGCCACTTGTTCCCCGATACGCAGTATTTT
- | TRBJ1-5 | TRBV19 | - | CASSIGTTRGNQPQHF | TGTGCCAGTAGTATTGGGACAACGAGAGGGAATCAGCCCCAGCATTTT
- | TRBJ2-5 | TRBV7-9 | - | CASSLVGGEETQYF | TGTGCCAGCAGCTTAGTTGGGGGCGAGGAGACCCAGTACTTC
- | TRBJ1-2 | TRBV19 | - | CASTLRGAAGYGYTF | TGTGCCAGTACCCTCAGGGGTGCCGCTGGTTATGGCTACACCTTC
- | TRBJ1-3 | TRBV27 | - | CASSRVGTGGNTIYF | TGTGCCAGCAGCCGAGTTGGAACAGGAGGAAACACCATATATTTT
- | TRBJ2-2 | TRBV11-2 | once | CASSLVLNTGELFF | TGTGCCAGCAGCTTAGTTCTGAACACCGGGGAGCTGTTTTTT
- | TRBJ2-5 | TRBV5-6 | few | CASSVYPTQSQYF | TGTGCCAGCAGCGTATATCCCACGCAGTCCCAGTACTTC
- | TRBJ1-2 | TRBV18 | - | CASSPRDTGLGGYTF | TGTGCCAGCTCACCACGGGACACCGGACTGGGAGGCTACACCTTC
- | TRBJ1-1 | TRBV19 | - | CASSIGARGGTEAFF | TGTGCCAGTAGTATAGGTGCTCGAGGGGGCACTGAAGCTTTCTTT
- | TRBJ1-1 | TRBV9 | - | CASSVVGEGEAFF | TGTGCCAGCAGCGTAGTAGGGGAGGGTGAAGCTTTCTTT
- | TRBJ2-3 | TRBV7-3 | - | CASSLSGLPTDTQYF | TGTGCCAGCAGCTTATCCGGTCTCCCCACAGATACGCAGTATTTT
- | TRBJ1-1 | TRBV14 | - | CASSHRWGRGDTEAFF | TGTGCCAGCAGCCATCGTTGGGGCCGTGGGGACACTGAAGCTTTCTTT
TRBD1 | TRBJ2-7 | TRBV7-2 | - | CASSQGQPGFYEQYF | TGTGCCAGCAGCCAGGGACAGCCAGGTTTCTACGAGCAGTACTTC
- | TRBJ2-2 | TRBV24-1 | few | CATQGFGELFF | TGTGCCACTCAGGGGTTCGGGGAGCTGTTTTTT
- | TRBJ1-1 | TRBV2 | - | CASEFRGGDTEAFF | TGTGCCAGCGAATTTCGGGGAGGGGACACTGAAGCTTTCTTT
TRBD1 | TRBJ2-3 | TRBV5-1 | - | CASSLAGQGAGDTQYF | TGCGCCAGCAGCTTGGCGGGACAGGGGGCAGGGGATACGCAGTATTTT
- | TRBJ1-1 | TRBV5-1 | - | CASSLFMNTEAFF | TGCGCCAGCAGCTTATTCATGAACACTGAAGCTTTCTTT
- | TRBJ2-2 | TRBV18 | - | CASSPQLLMGSQTGELFF | TGTGCCAGCTCACCACAGCTGTTAATGGGCAGCCAGACCGGGGAGCTGTTTTTT
TRBD1 | TRBJ2-5 | TRBV7-9 | - | CASNPDRDLETQYF | TGTGCCAGCAACCCAGACAGGGATCTAGAGACCCAGTACTTC
TRBD2 | TRBJ2-5 | TRBV5-1 | - | CASSLGGTTRESQYF | TGCGCCAGCAGCTTGGGGGGGACTACGAGGGAGTCCCAGTACTTC
- | TRBJ1-1 | TRBV29-1 | - | CSVQDGGTEAFF | TGCAGCGTTCAGGACGGGGGCACTGAAGCTTTCTTT
TRBD1 | TRBJ2-7 | TRBV6-2/TRBV6-3 | - | CASSYPMGQTYEQYF | TGTGCCAGCAGTTACCCTATGGGACAGACCTACGAGCAGTACTTC
- | TRBJ2-1 | TRBV20-1 | once | CSATSNEQFF | TGCAGTGCTACTAGCAATGAGCAGTTCTTC
- | TRBJ2-7 | TRBV4-3 | - | CASSEQGSSYEQYF | TGCGCCAGCAGCGAACAGGGTAGCTCCTACGAGCAGTACTTC
- | TRBJ1-2 | TRBV19 | many | CASSRGWGSYNYGYTF | TGTGCCAGTAGTCGGGGGTGGGGCAGCTATAACTATGGCTACACCTTC
- | TRBJ2-7 | TRBV6-5 | once | CASGKTGGYEQYF | TGTGCCAGCGGAAAGACCGGCGGATACGAGCAGTACTTC
TRBD1 | TRBJ1-6 | TRBV27 | - | CASSSLGQGDSPLHF | TGTGCCAGCAGTTCCCTGGGACAGGGGGATTCACCCCTCCACTTT
TRBD1 | TRBJ1-2 | TRBV6-5 | - | CASSYWTGDGYTF | TGTGCCAGCAGTTACTGGACAGGGGACGGCTACACCTTC
TRBD1 | TRBJ1-1 | TRBV5-4 | - | CASSRGQGAVNTEAFF | TGTGCCAGCAGCCGTGGGCAGGGGGCAGTGAACACTGAAGCTTTCTTT
- | TRBJ1-6 | TRBV23-1 | - | CASSQRQVYSPLHF | TGCGCCAGCAGTCAGCGACAGGTTTATTCACCCCTCCACTTT
- | TRBJ2-2 | TRBV5-4 | - | CASRGGLGSGNTGELFF | TGTGCCAGCAGGGGGGGTCTGGGCAGCGGGAACACCGGGGAGCTGTTTTTT
- | TRBJ1-3 | TRBV15 | - | CATSRDPRGSGNTIYF | TGTGCCACCAGCAGAGATCCCAGGGGCTCTGGAAACACCATATATTTT
- | TRBJ1-2 | TRBV5-1 | - | CASSFGTGANYGYTF | TGCGCTAGCAGCTTCGGCACAGGAGCTAACTATGGCTACACCTTC
- | TRBJ2-3 | TRBV30 | - | CAWRIFRQSTDTQYF | TGTGCCTGGAGGATCTTTCGACAGTCCACAGATACGCAGTATTTT
TRBD2 | TRBJ2-5 | TRBV6-6 | - | CASSFTGLVETQYF | TGTGCCAGCAGTTTCACAGGACTAGTAGAGACCCAGTACTTC